This TCR beta chain appears in the sequencing data of a study of T cell responses to AZD1222 COVID-19 vaccine. The study's findings and limits: The donor group comprised mostly white British people and more females; the analysis possibly underestimated clonal diversity. With two AZD1222 doses given, Spike-specific TCR breadth and depth both rose. Repertoire sampling happened only post peak T cell response.

Remarks on this clone: The antigen is not known. The identical CDR3 is also encoded by other nucleotide sequences in the sample.

The protocol was immunoSEQ multiplex PCR, while the TCRdb copy is restricted to in-frame clones and leaves out a portion. Counted here are around 30,000 clones, approximately 91% occurring once; the ten biggest clones make up less than 55%. J was trimmed by 0 bases and V by 6 bases; bases with no gene match: 3. The CDR3 sequence is 13 residues long. Germline CDR1 reads SGHRS; CDR2 reads YFSETQ. The clonotype comes from an adult in good health. V is TRBV5-1 and J is TRBJ2-7; TRBD1 agrees at 7 bases. The sequencing here drew on peripheral blood, taken on day 0 of AZD1222 vaccination. The CDR3 sequence: CASTGTDSYEQYF. CDR3 nucleotide sequence: TGCGCCAGCACCGGGACAGACTCCTACGAGCAGTACTTC.